This record looks at one T cell receptor beta chain sequence and its context. The data derive from a study of blood T cell repertoires in COVID-19. Data came from immunoSEQ multiplex PCR; TCRdb stores just in-frame clones and leaves some out. This sample yields 150,000 to 200,000 clones, of which about 90% are seen a single time; about 6.5% belongs to the top ten. Participants had their cohort set by participant-reported clinical history. The CDR3 contains 16 residues. V gave up 3 bases and J gave up 7 bases; unmatched junction bases: 9. Germline V gives CDR1 LNHNV, CDR2 YYDKDF (reference sequence). The source of this sequence is a woman in her 50s who had recovered from COVID-19. The rearrangement joins TRBV15 to TRBJ2-7; 13 bases line up with TRBD2. The sequenced sample was PBMCs or T cells enriched from blood (not recorded which). CDR3 nucleotides: TGTGCCACCAGCAGGAGACTAGCGGGAGGAGTTTTTGAGCAGTACTTC. Translating gives CATSRRLAGGVFEQYF.